This T cell receptor (beta chain) originates from a study of CD8+CD57+ T cells in acquired aplastic anemia. Remarks on this clonotype: A junction boundary mismatches the germline segment, possibly from a read error.

The authors sequenced patients whose flow cytometry had shown CD8+CD57+ cell expansion. Genomic DNA provided the template from which TCR beta VDJ and CDR3 profiles were obtained. TCRdb ran MiXCR on the reads and lists one entry per CDR3 protein. There are 120,000 or so distinct CDR3 sequences in the sample; 40% occur only once, and about 2.7% lies in the top ten. The CDR3 is 15 residues long. Germline V lookup: CDR1 SGHVS, CDR2 FQNEAQ. Input material: sorted CD4+, CD8+, or CD8+CD57+ T cells (not recorded which) from PBMCs. The clonotype was recovered from a human donor with aplastic anemia. J is TRBJ2-7 and V is TRBV7-8, with TRBD1 matching over 8 bases. The CDR3 loop is CASSLGTGFGYEQCF. DNA of the CDR3: TGTGCCAGCAGCTTAGGGACAGGGTTTGGCTACGAGCAGTGCTTC.